Described below is a single TCR beta chain sequence and its context. Its antigen is not identified. This entry is derived from a study of T cell repertoires in cytomegalovirus infection. Study summary: Peptides in the study included HLA-C-restricted and HLA-B-restricted CMV epitopes. Based on public TCR beta signatures, there were indications of CMV infection and of a matching HLA type. Overall study results and limits: The ex vivo response was dominated by HLA-C-restricted CMV-specific TCR beta clonotypes.

Germline CDR1 reads MNHEY; CDR2 reads SVGAGI. The V end lost 2 bases, the J end lost 6 bases, and 11 bases lay between the germline ends. This CDR3 contains 13 residues. MiXCR, applied by TCRdb to the reads, yields one record per CDR3 protein. The data show roughly 160,000 distinct CDR3 sequences, about 22% seen once. This TCR derives from a human donor in good health (CMV status not recorded). Some clones in this sample may be carry-over from other donors' samples. The starting material was CD8+ T cells from cultured PBMCs, obtained from culture after CMV antigen stimulation. The chain couples TRBV6-5 to TRBJ2-7, with D unclear. CDR3 sequence reads: CASSYRSYGEQYF. DNA of the CDR3: TGTGCCAGCAGTTACCGTTCGTACGGCGAGCAGTACTTC.